The subject of this entry is one T cell receptor beta chain. No antigen is known for it. Per-base qualities were not stored, and no clone one base away is much larger. The cohort comprised hundreds of healthy bone marrow donors. At the time of sampling, all cohort members were nominally healthy, though unrecorded immune exposures were likely present. The donor tested CMV seropositive and was one of the 289 seropositive cohort members. Each donor provided a peripheral blood sample, and peripheral blood mononuclear cells were used for TCR beta sequencing. The Qiagen DNeasy Blood Extraction Kit was used to extract genomic DNA from the blood cell samples. The data derive from a study of cytomegalovirus exposure and HLA in healthy donors (dated by TCRdb to about 2017). For the wider study: According to an earlier analysis of several hundred of the donors, about 179 million T cells yielded 117 million unique TCR beta sequences and 276 Gb of sequence data. Along with the approximately 650-subject first cohort, a separate validation cohort of roughly 110 different subjects was used. A later genetic analysis used genome-wide SNP genotypes for about three fifths of the 666 donors, treating that subset as a discovery cohort. Donor age, sex, ethnicity and CMV serostatus were compiled together with the repertoire data. Rather than drawing on any new phenotypic data, the later analysis identified candidate immune exposures from TCR beta sequences and the way those sequences occurred across donors. Of the 398 genotyped donors, around 81% fell in the genetic ancestry cluster associated with self-reported Caucasian donors. The study was designed to test whether signatures of past pathogen exposure could be identified by cataloging public T cell receptors. On average, roughly 250,000 unique TCR beta nucleotide sequences were sequenced per donor among 398 genotyped donors of the cohort, with 15% to 20% of those sequences being non-productive. Typing coverage differed by locus: A, B, C, DRB1 and DQB1 were typed in about 620-630 donors, DQA1 in about 500, DPA1 in around 610, and DPB1 in 450 to 490. About five DR-DQ haplotypes were handled as single units for association and clustering, since linkage in the cohort was strong. An earlier analysis of roughly 580 of the donors used high-throughput TCR beta sequencing to judge whether each TCR beta V gene segment behaved as functional or pseudogenic. Using immunosequencing, the study profiled T cell repertoires from 666 subjects and related those repertoires to cytomegalovirus serostatus. Roughly 300 gigabases of sequencing data and tens of millions of unique TCR sequences made up an early release that covered several hundred HLA-typed donors. Class I and class II HLA loci were covered by the typing at four-digit resolution. In a later analysis, previously published TCR beta repertoires from more than 500 donors were re-analyzed and high-resolution HLA genotyping was added so that TCR occurrence patterns could be studied. All discovery cohort repertoires had been generated using a single sequencing platform. To predict cytomegalovirus infection status, the study combined high-throughput TCR immunosequencing, statistical association of individual TCRs with disease status, and machine learning.

Preparation of the library involved the immunoSEQ multiplex PCR assay. A mixture of 60 forward primers for TCR Vbeta segments and 13 reverse primers for TCR Jbeta segments was used in the multiplex PCR. The CDR3 region of rearranged TCR beta genes was amplified from genomic DNA by a multiplex PCR assay. The Illumina HiSeq System was used to sequence the amplified TCR beta libraries as 87-base-pair reads. Per the source publication's procedure: Across the 700 or so repertoires, a later analysis counted roughly 84 million unique TCR beta chains, around 10 million of which were shared by at least two donors. A nearest-neighbor algorithm error-corrected the raw reads and collapsed the reads into unique sequences, merging closely related sequences to remove PCR and sequencing errors. CDR3 sequences were aligned to IMGT reference sequences to assign V, D and J gene segments. Each retained sequence needed at least a six-nucleotide match to both a V gene segment and a J gene segment. A rearrangement was called productive if the CDR3 had no stop codons and remained in frame with V and J, and every other rearrangement was called non-productive. CDR3 was defined by IMGT convention, running from the second conserved V-encoded cysteine to the conserved J-encoded phenylalanine. The earlier analysis of about 590 of the donors excluded sequences that lacked an unambiguous match to a single V gene segment. An earlier analysis of several hundred of the donors called V segments functional above 56.7% productive rearrangements and segregating when the between-donor standard deviation exceeded 5%. A statistical classification framework was developed to diagnose cytomegalovirus status using the catalog of TCR beta chain sequences. In a later analysis, TCR nucleotide sequences were compared against IMGT/GENE-DB human TR gene sequences so that V and J genes could be assigned. A later analysis assigned CDR3 sequences and most-parsimonious VDJ recombination scenarios with the TCRdist pipeline. In a later analysis, each TCR beta chain was defined by its CDR3 amino acid sequence together with its V-gene family, and reads without a unique V-gene family were excluded. As a way to deal with suspected cross-contamination and a sequencing artifact, a later analysis dropped 450 to 600 nucleotide sequences that were highly shared and had low generation probability. For each public chain, a later analysis derived a clonal expansion index from normalized ranks of inferred template counts within each repertoire. Generation probabilities in a later analysis came from a VDJ recombination model fitted to out-of-frame rearrangements, and those results were checked against IGoR. In a later analysis, hypergeometric tests were used to score TCR-TCR, TCR-HLA and TCR-CMV co-occurrence, with a repertoire-size bias correction applied to TCR pairs. To estimate false discovery rates, a later analysis permuted the HLA or CMV assignments 20 times. In a later analysis, co-occurring TCRs were grouped using DBSCAN, and TCRdist sequence similarity was added for clustering within HLA-allele-positive subsets. For co-occurrence clustering, repertoires with fewer than 30,000 or more than 120,000 public chains were excluded, along with about five repertoires with anomalous nucleotide sharing. The clones in this table, taken by TCRdb from immuneACCESS, are in-frame only. Not every clone is retained; where verified, under half of the shortfall comes from an unresolved V gene, and the cause of the rest is unknown. V, J and clone size derive from that table, while D and trimming were established from the DNA sequence. This sample is represented by over 150,000 clones; 80% of them were singletons. Clones ranked in the top ten supply 5.5% to 7.5% of the sample.

What the study reported, not specific to this receptor: In a later genetic analysis, a missense DCLRE1C variant was associated with V-gene and J-gene trimming of TCR beta chains, and the association was replicated in an independent cohort. In an earlier analysis of some 540 of the donors, most TCR beta V segments appeared in productive rearrangements about 90% or about 30% of the time, broadly matching IMGT annotations. Strong co-occurrence of HLA alleles, especially DR and DQ, made assigning TCR associations to individual alleles difficult. Sequencing depth was assumed to be roughly uniform across donors in the presence/absence analyses, though that assumption may not hold. In a later analysis, the rate of TCR association differed among HLA loci, with DRB1 alleles having the most associated TCRs and HLA-C alleles having the fewest. A group of highly shared sequence variants was considered likely to be a technical artifact of the sequencing pipeline. A further reported finding was that TCR beta sequences accurately predicted the HLA-A and HLA-B alleles for most subjects in the first cohort. In a later analysis, HLA-associated TCR beta chains were found to be more clonally expanded and to have lower generation probabilities than equally common non-associated chains. According to the authors, the approach could potentially be generalized to other disease states and immunological phenotypes. The cohort was sequenced for TCR beta chains only, and without alpha or paired-chain data the features that could be detected were limited. A later analysis reported that several top co-occurrence clusters appeared linked to parvovirus B19, influenza, CMV and Epstein-Barr virus. According to a later analysis, most CMV-associated TCR beta chains appeared to be HLA-restricted, and the HLA associations seemed to be driven largely by CMV exposure. Compared with the roughly 670-donor mean, donors in an Asian-associated ancestry cluster had fewer N-insertions in productive TCRs, according to a later genetic analysis. In vitro tests confirmed that a few of the cytomegalovirus-associated TCR beta chains recognize cytomegalovirus antigens. About 17 rarely observed V segments, including chromosome 9 orphons, were excluded from the earlier analysis of about 610 of the donors because counts were too low. In a later analysis, 16,951 TCR beta sequences were associated with specific HLA alleles at a false discovery rate of 0.05. In both the original and validation cohorts, the classifier was reported to diagnose cytomegalovirus status with high specificity and sensitivity. Because some donors lacked HLA typing at each locus, the association tests relied only on the typed subset. Because the 87-base-pair reads could not distinguish some IMGT-functional V segments, including TRBV6-2 and TRBV6-3, those segments were excluded. Linkage disequilibrium might explain the correlated functional status among segregating V segments, but an unknown experimental factor could not be excluded. While some public TCRs were present in many individuals, most TCR sequences turned up only very rarely across donors. For the cohort, immune exposure information was limited to CMV serostatus. The study gave a list of about 170 TCR beta chains associated with cytomegalovirus.

From its cysteine to its phenylalanine, the CDR3 spans 13 amino acids. Only the CDR3 region is kept as DNA, spanning 39 bases read in frame from base 1. The germline V gene (reference sequence) gives CDR1 as MNHEY and CDR2 as SMNVEV. V is shortened by 3 bases, J by 6 bases, and the region joining them spans 9 bases. The V gene is TRBV27 and the J gene is TRBJ2-1; confidence is insufficient to name the D gene. Sequencing was performed on PBMCs. The receptor's source is a man aged 30 to 45 in good health and CMV-seropositive. The CDR3 here reads CASSFGLSNEQFF. The sequenced DNA is TGTGCCAGCAGTTTTGGCCTCTCCAATGAGCAGTTCTTC.